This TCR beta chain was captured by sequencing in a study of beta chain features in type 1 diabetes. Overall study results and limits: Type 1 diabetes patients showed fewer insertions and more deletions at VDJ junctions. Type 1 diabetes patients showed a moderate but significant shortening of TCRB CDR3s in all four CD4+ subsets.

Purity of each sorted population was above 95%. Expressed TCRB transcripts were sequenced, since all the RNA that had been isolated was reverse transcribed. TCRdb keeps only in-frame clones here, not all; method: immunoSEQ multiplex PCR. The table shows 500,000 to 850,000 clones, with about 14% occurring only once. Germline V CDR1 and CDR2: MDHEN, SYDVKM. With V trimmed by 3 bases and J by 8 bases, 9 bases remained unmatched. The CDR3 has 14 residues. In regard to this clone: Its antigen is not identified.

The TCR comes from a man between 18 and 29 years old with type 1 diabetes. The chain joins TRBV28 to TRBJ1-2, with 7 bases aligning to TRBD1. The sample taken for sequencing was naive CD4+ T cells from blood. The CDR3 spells CASSLGQQSRGYTF. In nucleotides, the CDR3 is TGTGCCAGCAGTTTGGGACAGCAGAGTCGAGGCTACACCTTC.